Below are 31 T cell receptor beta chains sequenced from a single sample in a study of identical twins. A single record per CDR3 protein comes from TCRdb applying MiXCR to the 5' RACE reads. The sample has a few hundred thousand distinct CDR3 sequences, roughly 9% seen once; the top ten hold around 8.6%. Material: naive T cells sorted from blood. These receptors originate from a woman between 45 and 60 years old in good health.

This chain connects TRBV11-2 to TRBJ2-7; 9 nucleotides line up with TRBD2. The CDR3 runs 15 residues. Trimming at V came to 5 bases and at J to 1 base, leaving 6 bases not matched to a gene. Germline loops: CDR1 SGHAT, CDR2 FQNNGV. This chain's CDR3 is CASSTGLAPSYEQYF. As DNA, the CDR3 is TGTGCCAGCAGCACAGGACTAGCGCCTTCCTACGAGCAGTACTTC.

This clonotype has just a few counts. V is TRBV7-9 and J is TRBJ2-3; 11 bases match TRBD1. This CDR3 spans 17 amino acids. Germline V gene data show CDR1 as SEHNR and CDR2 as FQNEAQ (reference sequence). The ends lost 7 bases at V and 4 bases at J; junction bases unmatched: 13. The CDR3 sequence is CASIDGTGQGDPDTQYF. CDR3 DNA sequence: TGTGCCAGCATCGATGGTACGGGACAGGGGGATCCAGATACGCAGTATTTT.

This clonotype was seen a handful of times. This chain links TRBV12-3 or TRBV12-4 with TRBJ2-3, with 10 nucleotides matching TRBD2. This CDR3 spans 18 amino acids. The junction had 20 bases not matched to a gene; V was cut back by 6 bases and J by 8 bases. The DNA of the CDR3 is TGTGCCAGCAGAGCCCGACAGGGACTAGCGAGCAGGCAGGGTACGCAGTATTTT. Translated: CASRARQGLASRQGTQYF.

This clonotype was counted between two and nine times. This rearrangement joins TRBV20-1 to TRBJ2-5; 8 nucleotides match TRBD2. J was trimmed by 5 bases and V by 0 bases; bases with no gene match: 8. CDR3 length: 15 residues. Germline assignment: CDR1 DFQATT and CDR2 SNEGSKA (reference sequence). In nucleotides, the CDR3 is TGCAGTGCTAGAGATGCCGGGAGGGCCGGGGAGACCCAGTACTTC. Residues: CSARDAGRAGETQYF.

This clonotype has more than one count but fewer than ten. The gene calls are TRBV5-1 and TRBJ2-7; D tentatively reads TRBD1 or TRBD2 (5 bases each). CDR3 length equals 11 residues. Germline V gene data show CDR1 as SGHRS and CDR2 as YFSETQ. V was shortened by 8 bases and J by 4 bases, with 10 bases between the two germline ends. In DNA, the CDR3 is TGCGCCAGTGCGAGGGGTTACGAGCAGTACTTC. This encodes CASARGYEQYF.

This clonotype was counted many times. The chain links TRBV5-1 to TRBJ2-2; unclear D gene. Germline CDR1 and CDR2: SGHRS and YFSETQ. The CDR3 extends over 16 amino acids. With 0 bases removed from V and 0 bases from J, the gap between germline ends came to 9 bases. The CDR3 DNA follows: TGCGCCAGCAGCTTGGTTCGGCGGACGAACACCGGGGAGCTGTTTTTT. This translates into CASSLVRRTNTGELFF. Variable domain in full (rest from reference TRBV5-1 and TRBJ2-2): KAGVTQTPRYLIKTRGQQVTLSCSPISGHRSVSWYQQTPGQGLQFLFEYFSETQRNKGNFPGRFSGRQFSNSRSEMNVSTLELGDSALYLCASSLVRRTNTGELFFGEGSRLTVL.

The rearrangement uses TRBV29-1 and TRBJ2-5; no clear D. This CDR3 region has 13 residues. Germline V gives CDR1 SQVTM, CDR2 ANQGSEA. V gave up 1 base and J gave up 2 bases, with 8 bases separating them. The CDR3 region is CSVEAPQQETQYF. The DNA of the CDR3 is TGCAGCGTTGAAGCTCCACAGCAAGAGACCCAGTACTTC.

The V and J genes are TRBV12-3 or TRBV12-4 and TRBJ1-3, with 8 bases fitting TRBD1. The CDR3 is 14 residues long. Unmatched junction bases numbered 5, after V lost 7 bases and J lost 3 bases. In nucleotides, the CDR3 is TGTGCCAGCACCGACAGGGGTCGTGGAAACACCATATATTTT. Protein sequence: CASTDRGRGNTIYF.

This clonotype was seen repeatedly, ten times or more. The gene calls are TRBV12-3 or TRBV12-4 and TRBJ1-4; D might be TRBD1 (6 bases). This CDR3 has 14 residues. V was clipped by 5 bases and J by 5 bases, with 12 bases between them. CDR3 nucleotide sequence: TGTGCCAGCAGTCCCGGGACACTCAATGAAAAACTGTTTTTT. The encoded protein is CASSPGTLNEKLFF.

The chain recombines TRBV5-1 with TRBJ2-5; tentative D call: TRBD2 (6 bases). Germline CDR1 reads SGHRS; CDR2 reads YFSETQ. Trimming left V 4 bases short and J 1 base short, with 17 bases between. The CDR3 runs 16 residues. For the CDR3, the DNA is TGCGCCAGCAGCCATAAGCCGGGACTGCCCCAAGAGACCCAGTACTTC. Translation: CASSHKPGLPQETQYF.

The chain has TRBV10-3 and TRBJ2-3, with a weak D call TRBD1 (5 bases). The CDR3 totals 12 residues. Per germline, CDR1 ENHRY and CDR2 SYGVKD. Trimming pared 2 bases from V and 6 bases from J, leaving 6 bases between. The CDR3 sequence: CAISEGADTQYF. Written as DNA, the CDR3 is TGTGCCATCAGTGAGGGGGCGGATACGCAGTATTTT.

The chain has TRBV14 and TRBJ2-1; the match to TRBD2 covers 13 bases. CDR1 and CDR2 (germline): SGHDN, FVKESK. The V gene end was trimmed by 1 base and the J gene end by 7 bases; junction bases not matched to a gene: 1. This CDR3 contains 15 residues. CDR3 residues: CASSQGGLAGNEQFF. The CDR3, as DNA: TGTGCCAGCAGCCAAGGGGGACTAGCGGGAAATGAGCAGTTCTTC. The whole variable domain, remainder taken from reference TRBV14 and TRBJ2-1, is EAGVTQFPSHSVIEKGQTVTLRCDPISGHDNLYWYRRVMGKEIKFLLHFVKESKQDESGMPNNRFLAERTGGTYSTLKVQPAELEDSGVYFCASSQGGLAGNEQFFGPGTRLTVL.

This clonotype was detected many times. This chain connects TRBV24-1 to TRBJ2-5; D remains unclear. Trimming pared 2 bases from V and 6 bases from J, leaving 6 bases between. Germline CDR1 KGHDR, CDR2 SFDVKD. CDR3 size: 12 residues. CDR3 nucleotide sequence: TGTGCCACCAGTGATTACGGAAAGACCCAGTACTTC. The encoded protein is CATSDYGKTQYF.

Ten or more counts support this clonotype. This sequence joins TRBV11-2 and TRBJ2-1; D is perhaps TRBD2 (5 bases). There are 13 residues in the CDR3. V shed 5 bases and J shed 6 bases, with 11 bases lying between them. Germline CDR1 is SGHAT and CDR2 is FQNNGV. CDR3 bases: TGTGCCAGCAGCCTCTTTCTAGCCAATGAGCAGTTCTTC. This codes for CASSLFLANEQFF.

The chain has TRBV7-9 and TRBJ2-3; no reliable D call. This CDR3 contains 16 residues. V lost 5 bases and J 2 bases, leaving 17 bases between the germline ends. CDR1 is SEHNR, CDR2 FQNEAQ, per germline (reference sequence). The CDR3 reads CASSPARDRYTDTQYF. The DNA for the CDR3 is TGTGCCAGCAGCCCCGCGAGAGATCGATACACAGATACGCAGTATTTT.

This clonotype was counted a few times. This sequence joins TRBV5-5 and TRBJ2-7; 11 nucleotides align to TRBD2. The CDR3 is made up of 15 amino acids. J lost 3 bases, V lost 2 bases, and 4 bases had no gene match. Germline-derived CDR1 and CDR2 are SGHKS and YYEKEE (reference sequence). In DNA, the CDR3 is TGTGCCAGCAGCTTTAGCGGGGGGGAATTCTACGAGCAGTACGTC. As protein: CASSFSGGEFYEQYV.

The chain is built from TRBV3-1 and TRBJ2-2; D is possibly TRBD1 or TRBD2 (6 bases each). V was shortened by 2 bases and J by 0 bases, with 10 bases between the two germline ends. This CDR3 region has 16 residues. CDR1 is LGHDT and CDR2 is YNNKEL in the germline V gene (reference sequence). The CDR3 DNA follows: TGTGCCAGCAGCCAAAGGGGGGCATCGAACACCGGGGAGCTGTTTTTT. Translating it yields CASSQRGASNTGELFF. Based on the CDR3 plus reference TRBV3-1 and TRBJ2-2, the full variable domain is DTAVSQTPKYLVTQMGNDKSIKCEQNLGHDTMYWYKQDSKKFLKIMFSYNNKELIINETVPNRFSPKSPDKAHLNLHINSLELGDSAVYFCASSQRGASNTGELFFGEGSRLTVL.

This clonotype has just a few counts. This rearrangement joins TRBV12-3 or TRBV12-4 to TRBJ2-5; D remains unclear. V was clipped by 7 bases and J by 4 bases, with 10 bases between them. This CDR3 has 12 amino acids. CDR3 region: CASNRGSETQYF. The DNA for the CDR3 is TGTGCCAGCAACAGAGGATCAGAGACCCAGTACTTC.

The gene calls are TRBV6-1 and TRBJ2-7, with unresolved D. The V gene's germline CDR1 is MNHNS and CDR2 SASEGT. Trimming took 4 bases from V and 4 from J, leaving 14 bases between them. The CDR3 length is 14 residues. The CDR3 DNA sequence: TGTGCCAGCAGTGCCCGACTTTTTAGGTACGAGCAGTACTTC. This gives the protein CASSARLFRYEQYF.

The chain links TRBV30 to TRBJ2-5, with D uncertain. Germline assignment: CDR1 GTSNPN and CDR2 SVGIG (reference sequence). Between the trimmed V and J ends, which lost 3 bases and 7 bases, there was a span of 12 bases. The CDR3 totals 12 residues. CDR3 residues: CAWSMTHGTQYF. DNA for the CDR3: TGTGCCTGGAGCATGACACATGGGACCCAGTACTTC.

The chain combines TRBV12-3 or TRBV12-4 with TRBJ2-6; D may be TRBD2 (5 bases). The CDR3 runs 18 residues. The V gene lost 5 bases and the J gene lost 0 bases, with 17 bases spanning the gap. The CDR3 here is CASSLVGLSSSGANVLTF. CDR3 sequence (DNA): TGTGCCAGCAGTCTGGTCGGACTCTCAAGCTCTGGGGCCAACGTCCTGACTTTC.

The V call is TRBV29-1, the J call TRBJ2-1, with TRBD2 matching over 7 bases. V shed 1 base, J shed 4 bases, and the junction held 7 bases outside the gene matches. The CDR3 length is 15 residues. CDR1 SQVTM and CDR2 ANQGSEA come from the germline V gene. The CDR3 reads CSVEVASGTYNEQFF. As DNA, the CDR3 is TGCAGCGTTGAAGTGGCGAGCGGGACTTACAATGAGCAGTTCTTC.

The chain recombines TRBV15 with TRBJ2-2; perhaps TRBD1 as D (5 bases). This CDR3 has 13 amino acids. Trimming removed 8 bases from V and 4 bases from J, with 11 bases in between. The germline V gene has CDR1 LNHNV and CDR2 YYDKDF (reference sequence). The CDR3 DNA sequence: TGTGCCACCGGAGACAGACTCACCGGGGAGCTGTTTTTT. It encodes CATGDRLTGELFF.

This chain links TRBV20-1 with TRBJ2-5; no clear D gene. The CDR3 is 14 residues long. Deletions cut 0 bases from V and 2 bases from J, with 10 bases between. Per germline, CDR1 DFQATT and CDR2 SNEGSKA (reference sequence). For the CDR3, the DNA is TGCAGTGCTAGAGAGTCGGCGCAACAAGAGACCCAGTACTTC. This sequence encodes CSARESAQQETQYF.

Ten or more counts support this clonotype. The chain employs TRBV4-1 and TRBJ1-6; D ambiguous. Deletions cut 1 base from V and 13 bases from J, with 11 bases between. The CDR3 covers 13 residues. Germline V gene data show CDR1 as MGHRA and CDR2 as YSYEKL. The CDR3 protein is CASSQGPLEPLHF. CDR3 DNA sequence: TGCGCCAGCAGCCAAGGACCCCTCGAGCCCCTCCACTTT.

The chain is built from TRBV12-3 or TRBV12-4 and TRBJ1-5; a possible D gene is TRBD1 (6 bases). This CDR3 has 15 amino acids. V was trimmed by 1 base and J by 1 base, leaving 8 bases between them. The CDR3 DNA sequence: TGTGCCAGCAGTTTAGAGGGGGGAAGCAATCAGCCCCAGCATTTT. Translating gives CASSLEGGSNQPQHF.

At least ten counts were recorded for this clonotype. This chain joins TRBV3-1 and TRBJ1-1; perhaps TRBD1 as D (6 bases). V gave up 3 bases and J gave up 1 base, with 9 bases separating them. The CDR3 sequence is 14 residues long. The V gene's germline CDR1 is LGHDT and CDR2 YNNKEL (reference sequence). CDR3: CASSHGTTNTEAFF. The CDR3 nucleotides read TGTGCCAGCAGCCATGGGACAACGAACACTGAAGCTTTCTTT.

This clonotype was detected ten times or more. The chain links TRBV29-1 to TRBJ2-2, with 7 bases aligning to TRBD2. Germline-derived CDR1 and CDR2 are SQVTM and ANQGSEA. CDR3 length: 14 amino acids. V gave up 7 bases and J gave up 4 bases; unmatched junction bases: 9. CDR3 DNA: TGCAGCGGTGTACTAGCGTCGGGCACCGGGGAGCTGTTTTTT. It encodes CSGVLASGTGELFF.

The CDR3 coding sequence is TGTGCCAGCAGCTTAGGTTGGGCCGGGGTCACTGAAGCTTTCTTT. It translates to CASSLGWAGVTEAFF. The chain links TRBV11-2 to TRBJ1-1, with D unclear. CDR1 and CDR2 from the germline V gene are SGHAT and FQNNGV. The CDR3 has 15 amino acids. The V gene lost 1 base and the J gene lost 4 bases, with 13 bases spanning the gap. Filled out from reference TRBV11-2 and TRBJ1-1, the complete variable domain reads EAGVAQSPRYKIIEKRQSVAFWCNPISGHATLYWYQQILGQGPKLLIQFQNNGVVDDSQLPKDRFSAERLKGVDSTLKIQPAKLEDSAVYLCASSLGWAGVTEAFFGQGTRLTVV.

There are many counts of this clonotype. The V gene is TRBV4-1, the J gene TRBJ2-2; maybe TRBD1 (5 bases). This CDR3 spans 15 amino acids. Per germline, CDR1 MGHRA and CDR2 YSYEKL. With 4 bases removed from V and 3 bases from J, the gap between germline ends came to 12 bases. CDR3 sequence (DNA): TGCGCCAGCAGCCTGGGGCACACTTACACCGGGGAGCTGTTTTTT. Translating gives CASSLGHTYTGELFF.

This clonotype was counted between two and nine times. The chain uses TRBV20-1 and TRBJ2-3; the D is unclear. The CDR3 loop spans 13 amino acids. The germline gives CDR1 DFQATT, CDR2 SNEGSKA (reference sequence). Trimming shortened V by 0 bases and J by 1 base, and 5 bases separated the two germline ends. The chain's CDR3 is CSARDSRTDTQYF. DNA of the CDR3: TGCAGTGCTAGAGACAGTCGCACAGATACGCAGTATTTT.